This TCR beta chain was obtained from a study of patients and donors after allogeneic stem cell transplantation. J gave up 3 bases and V 6 bases, and 6 bases lay outside the gene matches. CDR3 size: 15 residues. The germline CDR1 and CDR2 sequences are SGHRS and YFSETQ. TCRdb ran MiXCR on the RT-PCR reads and lists one entry per CDR3 protein. The sample includes about a million distinct CDR3 sequences, about a sixth of them seen just once. This clonotype originated in a human donor who was either an allogeneic HSCT recipient or a stem cell or donor lymphocyte infusion donor (not recorded which). It is not recorded whose cells these are; they may come from a transplant donor. The rearrangement uses TRBV5-1 and TRBJ2-2; 9 bases are shared with TRBD2. The sequenced material came from blood, either unsorted or a sorted T cell fraction (not recorded which). CDR3 coding DNA: TGCGCCAGCATGCCGAGCGGGAGGTACACCGGGGAGCTGTTTTTT. It encodes CASMPSGRYTGELFF.